This paragraph reports one TCR beta chain. The table lists this clonotype with a few counts. There is no known antigen for this receptor. Base qualities are not provided; no much larger clone lies one nucleotide away. This record comes from a study of spatial heterogeneity in lung cancer (dated by TCRdb to the late 2010s). Regarding the study in general: Beta-chain transcripts were consistently detected in greater numbers than alpha-chain transcripts, which likely reflected higher beta-chain transcript abundance. Nonsynonymous mutation counts, determined by whole-exome sequencing of tumor tissue, were related to TCR repertoire features. Both alpha and beta chains were TCR-sequenced in samples taken at surgery, namely 220 tumor regions, 61 to 65 matched nontumor lung samples and 45 to 60 PBMC samples. The study quantitatively compared TCR alpha and beta repertoires across multiple tumor regions, matched nontumor lung and blood in non-small cell lung cancer. In the raw uncorrected reads, each unique combination of TCR and UMI appeared more than ten times on average. In tumor regions, TCR transcript counts showed a strong correlation with a T cell transcriptional module score from matched bulk RNA-seq. The research as a whole found: TCR-seq was estimated to cover only approximately 6.6% of tumor T cells for alpha chains and approximately 13% for beta chains. The tumor nonsynonymous mutation count correlated with the number of expanded intratumoral alpha and beta TCRs. Confirming at a functional level the hypothesis that regional TCRs recognize regional mutations was considered to require additional single-cell paired TCR alpha and beta sequencing. Counts of ubiquitous and regional expanded TCRs correlated with counts of ubiquitous and regional nonsynonymous mutations, respectively.

The receptor library was made with 5' RACE. Sequencing was performed on a NextSeq 500. To allow correction of PCR and sequencing errors, the TCR library protocol tagged every TCR cDNA molecule with a unique molecular identifier. Per the authors' processing: TCR identification, UMI-based error correction and CDR3 extraction were all carried out with Decombinator tools. Expanded TCRs were defined as those above a frequency of 2 per 1,000, corresponding to the top 1% of the tumor frequency distribution. Expanded tumor TCRs statistically deemed absent (corrected P<0.05) from at least one tumor region were classed as regional, and all other expanded tumor TCRs were classed as ubiquitous. Renyi diversity was calculated using the R vegan package after each repertoire was subsampled 100 times to 5,000 TCRs. CDR3 similarity networks were built from amino acid triplet string-kernel similarity, connecting CDR3s with pairwise similarity above 0.82. Starting from the raw public reads, TCRdb applied fastp trimming at Q25, assembled clones with MiXCR and retained in-frame beta chains. CDR3 protein sequences are deduplicated, and each keeps its most common genes and DNA. It is TCRdb's table, rather than the study itself, that gives the V and J calls and clone size. Here the sample has about 4,000 distinct CDR3 sequences; 9.5% to 14% occur a single time. The top ten clonotypes cover about three fifths of the sample.

V sheds 6 bases and J sheds 8 bases, leaving 16 bases between their ends. The CDR3 sequence holds 12 residues, the cysteine and phenylalanine included. Only CDR3 DNA remains: 36 bases, in frame from the first base. CDR1 and CDR2 were assigned from the germline V gene (reference sequence) as DFQATT and SNEGSKA. Reading the label with the study, this specimen's time point is: sample taken at primary tumor resection. Donors were some 78 patients with early-stage, untreated non-small cell lung cancer from the lung TRACERx cohort. Without any cell sorting, TCR sequencing was performed on whole RNA extracted either from tumor and nontumor lung tissue or from cryopreserved PBMC samples. A patient was chosen for TCR sequencing only when enough RNA was available from at least two tumor regions. Before selection, tumor and adjacent nontumor lung specimens were reviewed by a lung pathologist.

The sequence links TRBV20-1 to TRBJ1-2, with a tentative D gene TRBD1 over 5 matching bases. The clonotype was recovered from a male donor with early-stage non-small cell lung cancer. The material sequenced was lung tumor tissue, taken at surgery. The nucleotides are TGCAGTGCGCACCGGGGGACCGAAGGCTACACCTTC. Its coded protein is CSAHRGTEGYTF.